The 25 T cell receptor beta chains below come from one sample, sequenced in a study of somatic mutations in cytotoxic T cells in rheumatoid arthritis. Profiled with immunoSEQ multiplex PCR; TCRdb holds only in-frame clones, not every one. The top ten hold under 8% of the sample, which has 20,000 or so clones, less than 85% seen once. Sequencing was carried out using CD8+ T cells sorted from blood. Every receptor here comes from a woman between 35 and 50 years old with rheumatoid arthritis.

The V and J genes are TRBV6-5 and TRBJ2-7, with 11 positions matching TRBD1. Germline assignment: CDR1 MNHEY and CDR2 SVGAGI. V trimming: 2 bases; J trimming: 3 bases; junction bases outside the gene matches: 0. The CDR3 length is 14 residues. CDR3 sequence (DNA): TGTGCCAGCAGTTACGGGACAGGGGGCTACGAGCAGTACTTC. Protein product: CASSYGTGGYEQYF.

This chain joins TRBV30 and TRBJ2-5, with 7 bases that match TRBD2. The junction had 8 bases not matched to a gene; V was cut back by 2 bases and J by 2 bases. The V gene's germline CDR1 is GTSNPN and CDR2 SVGIG (reference sequence). The CDR3 length is 15 residues. The CDR3 nucleotides are TGTGCCTGGAGTCCCGGCGGGGGTACACAAGAGACCCAGTACTTC. Protein sequence: CAWSPGGGTQETQYF.

This clone came up once. The V call is TRBV2, the J call TRBJ2-3; D is perhaps TRBD1 (5 bases). Deletions cut 8 bases from V and 2 bases from J, with 17 bases between. The germline CDR1 and CDR2 sequences are SNHLY and FYNNEI. The CDR3 spans 15 residues. The chain's CDR3 is CASEGVRGNTDTQYF. The DNA of the CDR3 is TGTGCCAGCGAAGGGGTGAGAGGTAACACAGATACGCAGTATTTT.

The chain carries TRBV7-6 and TRBJ2-3; TRBD2 might be the D (6 bases). Germline-derived CDR1 and CDR2 are SGHVS and FNYEAQ. Trimming shortened V by 5 bases and J by 0 bases, and 9 bases separated the two germline ends. This CDR3 region has 14 residues. The CDR3 DNA reads as TGTGCCAGCAGCCCTGGAGGGAGCACAGATACGCAGTATTTT. As protein: CASSPGGSTDTQYF.

V is TRBV9 and J is TRBJ2-7; D possibly corresponds to TRBD1 (6 bases). Germline-derived CDR1 and CDR2 are SGDLS and YYNGEE. Trimming cost V 0 bases and J 0 bases, with 10 bases left between them. The CDR3 spans 15 residues. In nucleotides, the CDR3 is TGTGCCAGCAGCGTAGCTACAGGGATCTCCTACGAGCAGTACTTC. Translating gives CASSVATGISYEQYF. Looking up the rest from reference TRBV9 and TRBJ2-7 gives the full variable domain: DSGVTQTPKHLITATGQRVTLRCSPRSGDLSVYWYQQSLDQGLQFLIQYYNGEERAKGNILERFSAQQFPDLHSELNLSSLELGDSALYFCASSVATGISYEQYFGPGTRLTVT.

This chain connects TRBV9 to TRBJ1-2, with D hard to call. Germline lookup yields CDR1 SGDLS and CDR2 YYNGEE. V lost 2 bases to trimming and J lost 0 bases, with 5 bases between them. This CDR3 region has 13 residues. The CDR3 DNA follows: TGTGCCAGCAGCGTCAACACTAACTATGGCTACACCTTC. As protein: CASSVNTNYGYTF.

To note about this clone: An end of the junction does not agree with germline; a read error may underlie this. V gene TRBV11-2 combines with J gene TRBJ1-2; D gene uncertain. The length of the CDR3 is 14 residues. The germline V gene has CDR1 SGHAT and CDR2 FQNNGV. CDR3 region: CASSLDQASGGIRF. The CDR3 DNA sequence: TGTGCCAGCAGCTTAGATCAAGCCTCCGGAGGGATCCGCTTC.

This clone has only one observation. The genes are TRBV7-2 and TRBJ2-5; 8 bases fit TRBD1. The V segment lost 5 bases and the J segment 4 bases; nucleotides outside the gene matches: 12. Germline CDR1 is SGHTA and CDR2 is FQGNSA. The CDR3 sequence is 16 residues long. The CDR3 DNA reads as TGTGCCAGCAGCACCCCTCGGGCTCAGGGGGCAGAGACCCAGTACTTC. Its protein is CASSTPRAQGAETQYF. The variable domain in full, with the rest retrieved from reference TRBV7-2 and TRBJ2-5, is GAGVSQSPSNKVTEKGKDVELRCDPISGHTALYWYRQSLGQGLEFLIYFQGNSAPDKSGLPSDRFSAERTGGSVSTLTIQRTQQEDSAVYLCASSTPRAQGAETQYFGPGTRLLVL.

The chain combines TRBV6-6 with TRBJ2-7; D is uncertain. Germline V lookup: CDR1 MNHNY, CDR2 SVGAGI (reference sequence). There are 13 residues in the CDR3. Trimming took off 2 bases at V and 3 bases at J, with 8 bases between the two ends. The chain's CDR3 is CASSYEPYYEQYF. The CDR3 coding sequence is TGTGCCAGCAGTTACGAACCCTACTACGAGCAGTACTTC.

V and J are TRBV18 and TRBJ1-2, with D hard to call. This CDR3 has 16 residues. CDR1 and CDR2 (germline): KGHSH, LQKENI. The V end lost 3 bases, the J end lost 1 base, and 15 bases lay between the germline ends. CDR3 amino acids: CASSPGEHAVNYGYTF. CDR3 DNA: TGTGCCAGCTCACCCGGGGAACACGCGGTTAACTATGGCTACACCTTC.

This clone was seen a few times. The chain recombines TRBV29-1 with TRBJ2-7; D is perhaps TRBD2 (6 bases). Trimming took off 6 bases at V and 3 bases at J, with 21 bases between the two ends. Germline-derived CDR1 and CDR2 are SQVTM and ANQGSEA. The CDR3 runs to 15 residues. The CDR3 coding sequence is TGCAGCGTAGGGAGCAGTGGAGGGAATCTCTACGAGCAGTACTTC. Translation: CSVGSSGGNLYEQYF.

The chain carries TRBV13 and TRBJ2-1; D call uncertain. The ends were cut back, 3 bases at V and 0 bases at J, with 15 bases in the middle. The CDR3 runs 17 residues. Germline V gene lookup returns CDR1 PRHDT and CDR2 FYEKMQ (reference sequence). The CDR3 nucleotides read TGTGCCAGCAGCTTTGGCTTGGCCCTCAGCTCCTACAATGAGCAGTTCTTC. As protein: CASSFGLALSSYNEQFF.

The rearrangement joins TRBV6-1 to TRBJ2-5, with a tentative D call TRBD2 (6 bases). Germline V gives CDR1 MNHNS, CDR2 SASEGT. This CDR3 region has 13 residues. V lost 6 bases and J lost 4, with 12 bases in between. The CDR3 DNA reads TGTGCCAGCAGCGGGAGTGAGAGAGAGACCCAGTACTTC. Its translation: CASSGSERETQYF.

The chain has TRBV15 and TRBJ2-7; D possibly corresponds to TRBD1 (5 bases). Trimming took 2 bases from V and 5 from J, leaving 16 bases between them. CDR1 and CDR2 from the germline V gene are LNHNV and YYDKDF (reference sequence). The CDR3 has 15 residues. The CDR3: CATSRYAGSKNEQYF. For the CDR3, the DNA is TGTGCCACCAGCAGATACGCAGGGTCTAAGAACGAGCAGTACTTC.

This chain connects TRBV6-6 to TRBJ1-4, with D hard to call. The CDR3 has 13 residues. The germline V gene has CDR1 MNHNY and CDR2 SVGAGI (reference sequence). V was clipped by 1 base and J by 9 bases, with 9 bases between them. The CDR3 spells CASSYCGFKKLFF. Here the CDR3 DNA reads TGTGCCAGCAGTTACTGCGGATTTAAAAAACTGTTTTTT.

The chain couples TRBV9 to TRBJ2-5; 13 positions match TRBD2. V dropped 0 bases and J dropped 4; count of bases not matched to a gene: 3. CDR3 length: 16 residues. Germline-derived CDR1 and CDR2 are SGDLS and YYNGEE. The CDR3: CASSVATSGGLETQYF. The CDR3 region has the DNA TGTGCCAGCAGCGTAGCGACTAGCGGGGGGCTAGAGACCCAGTACTTC.

Here the CDR3 DNA reads TGCGCCAGCAGCTACGGACAGGGGAACACTGAAGCTTTCTTT. As protein: CASSYGQGNTEAFF. The J gene is TRBJ1-1, the V gene TRBV5-1, with 8 bases matching TRBD1. Trimming took 3 bases from V and 1 from J; bases not matched to a gene: 2. This CDR3 has 14 residues. Looked up from germline, CDR1 is SGHRS and CDR2 is YFSETQ. The full variable domain, with the rest looked up from reference TRBV5-1 and TRBJ1-1, is KAGVTQTPRYLIKTRGQQVTLSCSPISGHRSVSWYQQTPGQGLQFLFEYFSETQRNKGNFPGRFSGRQFSNSRSEMNVSTLELGDSALYLCASSYGQGNTEAFFGQGTRLTVV.

The chain employs TRBV19 and TRBJ2-7; possibly TRBD1 for D (6 bases). The germline CDR1 and CDR2 sequences are LNHDA and SQIVND (reference sequence). V lost 9 bases and J lost 3, with 18 bases in between. The CDR3 runs 14 residues. In nucleotides, the CDR3 is TGTGCCAGCCGTCAGGGGCCGAAGGGCTACGAGCAGTACTTC. Translated: CASRQGPKGYEQYF.

The V and J genes are TRBV4-2 and TRBJ2-7; the match to TRBD2 covers 12 bases. There are 15 residues in the CDR3. CDR1 is LGHNA, CDR2 YNFKEQ, per germline. V shed 1 base and J 2 bases; nucleotides not matched to a gene: 0. The CDR3 reads CASSQGTSGTYEQYF. As DNA, the CDR3 is TGTGCCAGCAGCCAAGGGACTAGCGGGACCTACGAGCAGTACTTC.

V gene TRBV9 combines with J gene TRBJ2-7; 8 nucleotides line up with TRBD2. CDR1 and CDR2 from the germline V gene are SGDLS and YYNGEE. This CDR3 is built from 15 residues. After removal of 4 bases from V and 2 bases from J, the junction contained 8 bases not matched to a gene. CDR3 loop: CASSPSGGITYEQYF. CDR3 nucleotide sequence: TGTGCCAGCAGCCCGTCGGGGGGGATTACCTACGAGCAGTACTTC.

This clone was counted between two and nine times. The chain recombines TRBV2 with TRBJ1-5; D gene ambiguous. In germline, CDR1 is SNHLY, CDR2 FYNNEI. V was pared by 2 bases and J by 4 bases, with 6 bases between. The CDR3 runs 13 residues. The CDR3, as DNA: TGTGCCAGCAGTGAATACTGGAATCAGCCCCAGCATTTT. As protein: CASSEYWNQPQHF.

The CDR3 DNA sequence: TGTGCCAGCAGTCTACGGGGAGCCCTAGCCTACAATGAGCAGTTCTTC. Translated: CASSLRGALAYNEQFF. The chain carries TRBV2 and TRBJ2-1, with D possibly TRBD2 on 5 matching bases. Trimming took off 5 bases at V and 2 bases at J, with 16 bases between the two ends. The CDR3 runs to 16 residues. Germline CDR1 reads SNHLY; CDR2 reads FYNNEI.

This chain links TRBV2 with TRBJ1-3; D not certain. The CDR3 consists of 14 residues. V dropped 5 bases and J dropped 3 bases, with 11 bases sitting between them. CDR1 SNHLY and CDR2 FYNNEI come from the germline V gene. The CDR3 coding sequence is TGTGCCAGCAGTTTATACCCGAGTGGAAACACCATATATTTT. Translating it yields CASSLYPSGNTIYF.

V and J are TRBV4-1 and TRBJ2-7, with TRBD2 matching over 10 bases. J was trimmed by 1 base and V by 2 bases; bases with no gene match: 2. Germline CDR1 and CDR2: MGHRA and YSYEKL. The CDR3 sequence is 15 residues long. The CDR3 here is CASSQTSGASYEQYF. The CDR3 DNA is TGCGCCAGCAGCCAAACTAGCGGGGCGTCCTACGAGCAGTACTTC.

The chain employs TRBV4-1 and TRBJ1-2, with 9 bases identical to TRBD1. The CDR3 is 16 amino acids. Germline V gene data show CDR1 as MGHRA and CDR2 as YSYEKL. After removal of 0 bases from V and 8 bases from J, the junction contained 10 bases not matched to a gene. The CDR3 DNA reads TGCGCCAGCAGCCAAGATAGAACAGGGGGCGCCGAGGGCTACACCTTC. Protein product: CASSQDRTGGAEGYTF.